Sequencing of this T cell receptor (beta chain) was carried out in a study of control samples from healthy donors and cancer patients. CDR1 SGHRS and CDR2 YFSETQ come from the germline V gene. V was trimmed by 3 bases and J by 4 bases, leaving 11 bases between them. This CDR3 has 13 residues. Data came from immunoSEQ multiplex PCR; TCRdb stores just in-frame clones and leaves some out. The table has fewer than 200,000 clones, about 94% seen once. This receptor was obtained from a man aged 55 to 70 with colorectal cancer. Material: PBMCs. This rearrangement joins TRBV5-1 to TRBJ2-7; D might be TRBD1 or TRBD2, each matching 6 bases. The DNA for the CDR3 is TGCGCCAGCAGCTCCGAGGGGGGATACGAGCAGTACTTC. It encodes CASSSEGGYEQYF.